Sequencing of this T cell receptor (beta chain) was carried out in a study of human T cells and chemical hapten exposure. Overall study: Weekly diphenylcyclopropenone doses were given to patients' scalps across the approximately 22-week study. Patch testing was performed with 0.01% DPC on the upper back, with reading at 6 days. From small differences in pooled library volume came most of the variation in per-sample TCR yields.

Time point indicated: patch test 2, 6 weeks after DPC sensitization. Treatment denoted: therapeutic diphenylcyclopropenone sensitization with weekly scalp DPC. Researchers sampled blood before each patch test went on. Germline CDR1 is ENHRY and CDR2 is SYGVKD. Unmatched junction bases numbered 4, after V lost 10 bases and J lost 3 bases. This CDR3 is 12 amino acids long. MiXCR, run by TCRdb on the RACE reads, gives a single entry per CDR3 protein. The sample consists of some 89,000 distinct CDR3 sequences, 10% to 13% of them appearing once. This clonotype has just a few counts. The chain carries TRBV10-3 and TRBJ2-7, with TRBD1 identical over 9 bases. The starting material was whole blood, obtained in connection with sensitization to the hapten diphenylcyclopropenone (DPC). The TCR sequence derives from a woman in her twenties or thirties with alopecia areata. Some clones in this sample may be carry-over from other donors' samples. The CDR3 nucleotides are TGTGCCACAAAGGACAGGGGCTACGAGCAGTACTTC. This sequence encodes CATKDRGYEQYF.